The 20 T cell receptor beta chains listed next were all sequenced from one sample in a study of T-cell reconstitution after alpha-beta-depleted transplantation in children. Preparation of the TCRbeta library used unique molecular identifiers. A single record per CDR3 protein comes from TCRdb applying MiXCR to the PCR reads. The sample shows a few hundred thousand distinct CDR3 sequences, around two fifths of them seen only once. Source: PBMCs, taken before TCRalphabeta/CD19-depleted stem cell transplant. These receptor sequences come from a girl under 10 years old with aplastic anemia, due to receive a stem cell transplant.

This chain uses TRBV14 with TRBJ2-7, with a weak D call TRBD2 (5 bases). With 2 bases removed from V and 0 bases from J, the gap between germline ends came to 14 bases. CDR1 and CDR2 (germline): SGHDN, FVKESK. This CDR3 spans 16 amino acids. As DNA, the CDR3 is TGTGCCAGCAGCCAAACTCTAGGACTGAGCTCCTACGAGCAGTACTTC. Translating it yields CASSQTLGLSSYEQYF.

The genes are TRBV20-1 and TRBJ2-5; D is ambiguous. The CDR3 is made up of 15 amino acids. The V gene lost 0 bases and the J gene lost 2 bases, with 13 bases spanning the gap. Per germline, CDR1 DFQATT and CDR2 SNEGSKA (reference sequence). CDR3 protein: CSARELGRKQETQYF. The CDR3 DNA sequence: TGCAGTGCTAGAGAGCTAGGACGGAAACAAGAGACCCAGTACTTC.

This clonotype was counted at least ten times. The chain combines TRBV27 with TRBJ2-5; 8 bases are shared with TRBD1. V shed 5 bases and J 1 base; nucleotides not matched to a gene: 9. CDR1 is MNHEY and CDR2 is SMNVEV in the germline V gene (reference sequence). The CDR3 covers 16 residues. In nucleotides, the CDR3 is TGTGCCAGCAGTCCAAACCCCGGGACAGGCCAAGAGACCCAGTACTTC. Translation gives CASSPNPGTGQETQYF.

V and J are TRBV12-3 or TRBV12-4 and TRBJ2-3; no clear D gene. V gave up 4 bases and J gave up 6 bases, with 2 bases separating them. The CDR3 runs 10 residues. CDR3 region: CASSWDTQYF. The CDR3 region has the DNA TGTGCCAGCAGTTGGGATACGCAGTATTTT.

The gene calls are TRBV20-1 and TRBJ2-3; 8 bases line up with TRBD2. This CDR3 has 14 residues. J lost 5 bases, V lost 6 bases, and 10 bases had no gene match. Germline V gene data show CDR1 as DFQATT and CDR2 as SNEGSKA (reference sequence). In nucleotides, the CDR3 is TGCAGTGCCGCAAGGTCGGGGGGGCAAGATACGCAGTATTTT. Translation: CSAARSGGQDTQYF.

This clonotype was seen only a few times. V is TRBV5-1 and J is TRBJ2-7; TRBD1 or TRBD2 may be the D gene (7 bases each). Germline assignment: CDR1 SGHRS and CDR2 YFSETQ. Trimming stripped 3 bases from V and 1 base from J, with 11 bases between. The CDR3 covers 14 residues. The CDR3: CASSWQGGSYEQYF. The CDR3 bases are TGCGCCAGCAGCTGGCAGGGGGGGTCCTACGAGCAGTACTTC.

V is TRBV5-1 and J is TRBJ2-1; the match to TRBD2 covers 11 bases. The CDR3 has 14 residues. The junction had 8 bases not matched to a gene; V was cut back by 4 bases and J by 11 bases. Germline V gene sequence: CDR1 SGHRS, CDR2 YFSETQ. CDR3 nucleotide sequence: TGCGCCAGCAGCAAAGGGACTAGCGGAGACAAGCAGTTCTTC. Translation gives CASSKGTSGDKQFF.

This clonotype has at least ten counts. DNA of the CDR3: TGTGCCAGCGTCGGACAGGGTACTGCGGAGACCCAGTACTTC. Protein: CASVGQGTAETQYF. The V and J genes are TRBV2 and TRBJ2-5; 8 nucleotides match TRBD1. V gave up 8 bases and J gave up 5 bases; unmatched junction bases: 10. This CDR3 contains 14 residues. Germline CDR1 reads SNHLY; CDR2 reads FYNNEI.

The chain combines TRBV10-1 with TRBJ2-2; D is ambiguous. The CDR3 contains 13 residues. Germline CDR1 is WNHNN and CDR2 is SYGVQD (reference sequence). Trimming pared 2 bases from V and 6 bases from J, leaving 7 bases between. The CDR3 loop is CASSEIVAGELFF. As DNA, the CDR3 is TGCGCCAGCAGTGAGATTGTGGCCGGGGAGCTGTTTTTT.

The chain recombines TRBV29-1 with TRBJ2-5; D remains unclear. V gave up 1 base and J gave up 5 bases, with 8 bases separating them. CDR3 size: 12 residues. Germline values: CDR1 SQVTM, CDR2 ANQGSEA. CDR3 loop: CSVEAQEETQYF. The CDR3 nucleotides read TGCAGCGTTGAAGCCCAGGAGGAGACCCAGTACTTC.

This clonotype was seen repeatedly, ten times or more. A junction end diverges from the germline sequence, so it may reflect a read error. The chain carries TRBV5-1 and TRBJ1-1; the D gene is possibly TRBD1 (6 bases). Germline values: CDR1 SGHRS, CDR2 YFSETQ. This CDR3 has 14 residues. The CDR3 region is CASSLDSMNTEAFF. The DNA for the CDR3 is TGTGCCAGCAGCTTGGACAGCATGAACACTGAAGCTTTCTTT.

This clonotype was detected a few times. CDR3 amino acids: CASSLVTRGEQFF. The CDR3 DNA sequence: TGTGCCAGCAGCTTAGTAACTAGGGGTGAGCAGTTCTTC. This rearrangement joins TRBV7-6 to TRBJ2-1, with D possibly being TRBD1 or TRBD2 (5 bases each). The CDR3 sequence is 13 residues long. V shed 1 base and J shed 9 bases, with 10 bases lying between them. Germline loops: CDR1 SGHVS, CDR2 FNYEAQ.

This clonotype was recorded many times. This chain uses TRBV4-1 with TRBJ2-7; perhaps D is TRBD1 or TRBD2 (5 bases each). CDR1 is MGHRA and CDR2 is YSYEKL in the germline V gene. This CDR3 has 14 amino acids. The V end lost 5 bases, the J end lost 4 bases, and 15 bases lay between the germline ends. DNA of the CDR3: TGCGCCAGCAGCGGGGGTAGCATCCTTTACGAGCAGTACTTC. Protein product: CASSGGSILYEQYF.

This clonotype appeared once. As DNA, the CDR3 is TGTGCCAGCAGTTTTGGTATAGTGGAGACCCAGTACTTC. Translated: CASSFGIVETQYF. J is TRBJ2-5 and V is TRBV27; D not resolved. There are 13 residues in the CDR3. Germline V gene lookup returns CDR1 MNHEY and CDR2 SMNVEV (reference sequence). V was cut by 3 bases and J by 5 bases, with 10 bases left in between.

This clonotype showed up many times. The genes are TRBV4-2 and TRBJ2-7; D unresolved. V lost 0 bases to trimming and J lost 0 bases, with 9 bases between them. The CDR3 covers 15 residues. CDR1 and CDR2 from the germline V gene are LGHNA and YNFKEQ. CDR3 sequence reads: CASSQEITPSYEQYF. In nucleotides, the CDR3 is TGTGCCAGCAGCCAAGAAATTACCCCCTCCTACGAGCAGTACTTC.

The CDR3 DNA is TGTGCCAGCAGTCCCAGCACCTACGAGCAGTACTTC. It codes for CASSPSTYEQYF. J is TRBJ2-7 and V is TRBV7-9; D gene uncertain. Germline V gives CDR1 SEHNR, CDR2 FQNEAQ (reference sequence). Deletions cut 6 bases from V and 2 bases from J, with 8 bases between. There are 12 residues in the CDR3.

This clonotype showed up many times. CDR3 nucleotide sequence: TGTGCCAGCAGTTTCGTGTACCAAGAGACCCAGTACTTC. Amino acids: CASSFVYQETQYF. J is TRBJ2-5 and V is TRBV6-2 or TRBV6-3; D gene unclear. This CDR3 region has 13 residues. Germline-derived CDR1 and CDR2 are MNHEY and SVGEGT. V gave up 4 bases and J gave up 0 bases, with 6 bases separating them.

Only a few counts were recorded for this clonotype. The chain recombines TRBV20-1 with TRBJ2-7, with a tentative D call TRBD2 (5 bases). The CDR3 contains 12 residues. Trimming took off 1 base at V and 2 bases at J, with 6 bases between the two ends. CDR1 and CDR2 from the germline V gene are DFQATT and SNEGSKA (reference sequence). DNA of the CDR3: TGCAGTGCTAGAGCGGAGGCCTACGAGCAGTACTTC. This translates into CSARAEAYEQYF.

This sequence joins TRBV12-3 or TRBV12-4 and TRBJ2-7; no clear D gene. Trimming shortened V by 3 bases and J by 0 bases, and 9 bases separated the two germline ends. This CDR3 is built from 14 residues. Written as DNA, the CDR3 is TGTGCCAGCAGTTTCGACCCTACCTCCTACGAGCAGTACTTC. Translation gives CASSFDPTSYEQYF.

This clonotype occurred once. This sequence joins TRBV7-9 and TRBJ2-7; D is uncertain. Germline V gives CDR1 SEHNR, CDR2 FQNEAQ (reference sequence). The CDR3 is 13 amino acids. V lost 4 bases to trimming and J lost 3 bases, with 10 bases between them. The CDR3: CASSYDPGYEQYF. The DNA for the CDR3 is TGTGCCAGCAGCTACGACCCCGGCTACGAGCAGTACTTC.